This TCR beta chain was recovered during a study of cytomegalovirus exposure and HLA in healthy donors. Study-level information: Around 80 million unique TCRs from HLA-typed donors were held in an early data release. Notes on the study in general: In a later analysis, specific HLA alleles were associated with approximately 17,000 TCR beta sequences at a 0.05 false discovery rate. A missense variant in DCLRE1C was later tied to TCR beta V- and J-gene trimming.

About this clone itself: As yet, its antigen is unknown.

Researchers ran the PCR with 60 Vbeta and 13 Jbeta primers. Only in-frame clones appear in the TCRdb table, and some are missing; sequencing was by immunoSEQ multiplex PCR. The table lists about 190,000 clones, roughly 82% of them singletons. This CDR3 is 15 amino acids long. Germline loops: CDR1 SNHLY, CDR2 FYNNEI. V lost 2 bases and J lost 7, with 17 bases in between. Sequencing was carried out using PBMCs. The chain is built from TRBV2 and TRBJ1-2, with D maybe TRBD1 (6 bases). The origin of this receptor is a woman aged 50 to 65 in good health and CMV-seropositive. The CDR3 loop is CASSERGGAAGGYTF. In DNA form, the CDR3 reads TGTGCCAGCAGTGAAAGGGGGGGCGCGGCAGGTGGCTACACCTTC.